This TCR beta chain was recovered during a study of blood T cell repertoires in COVID-19. About the research overall: T cells, B-cell-depleted T cells, or PBMCs provided the cDNA or gDNA that served as material.

Only in-frame clones appear in the TCRdb table, and some are missing; sequencing was by immunoSEQ multiplex PCR. This sample has about 230,000 clones, with approximately 85% found just once. Germline V gene lookup returns CDR1 SGHNT and CDR2 YYREEE (reference sequence). The CDR3 contains 16 residues. With 1 base removed from V and 0 bases from J, the gap between germline ends came to 13 bases. Specimen: peripheral blood. This receptor was obtained from a man aged 50-60 years with COVID-19, enrolled during active disease. This chain connects TRBV5-4 to TRBJ1-1; possibly TRBD1 for D (5 bases). As DNA, the CDR3 is TGTGCCAGCAGCTTGTTGGGCAGGGTTATGAACACTGAAGCTTTCTTT. This gives the protein CASSLLGRVMNTEAFF.